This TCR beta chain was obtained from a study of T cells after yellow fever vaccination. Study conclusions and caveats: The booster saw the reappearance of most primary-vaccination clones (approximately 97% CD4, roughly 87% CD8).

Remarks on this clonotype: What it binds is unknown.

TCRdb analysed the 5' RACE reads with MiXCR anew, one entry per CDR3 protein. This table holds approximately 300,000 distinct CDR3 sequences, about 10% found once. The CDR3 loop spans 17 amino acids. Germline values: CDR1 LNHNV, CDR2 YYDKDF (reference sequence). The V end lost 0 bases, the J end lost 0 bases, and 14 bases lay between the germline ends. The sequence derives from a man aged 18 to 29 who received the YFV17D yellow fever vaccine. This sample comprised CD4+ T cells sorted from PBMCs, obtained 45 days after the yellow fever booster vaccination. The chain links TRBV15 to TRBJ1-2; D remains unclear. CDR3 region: CATSRDKLGRTNYGYTF. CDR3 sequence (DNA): TGTGCCACCAGCAGAGATAAGCTAGGCAGGACTAACTATGGCTACACCTTC.